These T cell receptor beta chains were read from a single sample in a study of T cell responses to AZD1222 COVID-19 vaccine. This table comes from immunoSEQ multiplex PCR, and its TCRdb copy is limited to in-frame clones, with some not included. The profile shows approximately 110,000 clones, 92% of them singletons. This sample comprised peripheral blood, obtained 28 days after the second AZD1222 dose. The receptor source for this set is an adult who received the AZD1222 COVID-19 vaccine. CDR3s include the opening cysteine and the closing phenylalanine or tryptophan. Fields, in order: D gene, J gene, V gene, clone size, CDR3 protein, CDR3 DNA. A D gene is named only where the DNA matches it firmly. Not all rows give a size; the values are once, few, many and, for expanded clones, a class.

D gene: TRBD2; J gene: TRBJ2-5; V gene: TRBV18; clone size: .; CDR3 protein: CASSPIAGEGQTQYF; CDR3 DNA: TGTGCCAGCTCACCAATAGCGGGAGAAGGGCAGACCCAGTACTTC
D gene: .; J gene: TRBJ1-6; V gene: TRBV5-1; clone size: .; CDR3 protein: CASSLGAGGSNSPLHF; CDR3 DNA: TGCGCCAGCAGCTTGGGGGCGGGAGGTTCGAATTCACCCCTCCACTTT
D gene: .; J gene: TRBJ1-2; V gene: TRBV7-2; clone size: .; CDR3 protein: CASNRNYGYTF; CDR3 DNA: TGTGCCAGCAACAGGAACTATGGCTACACCTTC
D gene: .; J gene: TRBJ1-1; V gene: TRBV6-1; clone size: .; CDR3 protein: CASSDRPMNTEAFF; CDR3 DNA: TGTGCCAGCAGTGATCGGCCGATGAACACTGAAGCTTTCTTT
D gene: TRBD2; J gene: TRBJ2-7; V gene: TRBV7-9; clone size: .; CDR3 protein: CASSSRLGRASYEQYF; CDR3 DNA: TGTGCCAGCAGCTCCAGGCTAGGGAGGGCCTCCTACGAGCAGTACTTC
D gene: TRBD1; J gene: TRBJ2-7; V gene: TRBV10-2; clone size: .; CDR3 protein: CASSRADRGSNEQYF; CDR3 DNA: TGCGCCAGCAGTCGTGCGGACAGGGGAAGTAACGAGCAGTACTTC
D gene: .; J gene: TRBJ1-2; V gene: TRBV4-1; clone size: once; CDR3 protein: CASSQAETGYDYGYTF; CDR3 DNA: TGCGCCAGCAGCCAAGCTGAAACAGGATATGACTATGGCTACACCTTC
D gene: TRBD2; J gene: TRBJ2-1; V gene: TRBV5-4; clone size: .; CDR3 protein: CASSAESGRSGNEQFF; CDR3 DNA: TGTGCCAGCAGCGCGGAGAGCGGGAGGTCGGGGAATGAGCAGTTCTTC
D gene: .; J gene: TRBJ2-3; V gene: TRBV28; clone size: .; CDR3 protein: CASSPGGLTDTQYF; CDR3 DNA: TGTGCCAGCAGCCCCGGTGGGCTCACAGATACGCAGTATTTT
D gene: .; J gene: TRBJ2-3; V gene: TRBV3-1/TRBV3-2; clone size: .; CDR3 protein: CASSLGEDTQYF; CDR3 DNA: TGTGCCAGCAGCCTCGGAGAGGATACGCAGTATTTT
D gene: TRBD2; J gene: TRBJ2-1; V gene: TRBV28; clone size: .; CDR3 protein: CASELAGAYNEQFF; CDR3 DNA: TGTGCCTCAGAGCTAGCGGGGGCCTACAATGAGCAGTTCTTC
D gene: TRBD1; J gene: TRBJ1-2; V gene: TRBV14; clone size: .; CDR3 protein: CASSLGQDYGYTF; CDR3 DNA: TGTGCCAGCAGCCTGGGACAGGACTATGGCTACACCTTC
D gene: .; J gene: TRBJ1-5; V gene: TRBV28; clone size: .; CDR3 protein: CASSFGGSNQPQHF; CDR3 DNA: TGTGCCAGCAGTTTCGGGGGTAGCAATCAGCCCCAGCATTTT
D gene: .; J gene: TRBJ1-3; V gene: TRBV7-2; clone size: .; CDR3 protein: CASSFDTASGNTIYF; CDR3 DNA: TGTGCCAGCAGCTTCGACACTGCCTCTGGAAACACCATATATTTT
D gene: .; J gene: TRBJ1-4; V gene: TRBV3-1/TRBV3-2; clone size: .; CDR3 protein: CASRDSGRINEKLFF; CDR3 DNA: TGTGCCAGCAGAGACTCGGGACGGATCAATGAAAAACTGTTTTTT
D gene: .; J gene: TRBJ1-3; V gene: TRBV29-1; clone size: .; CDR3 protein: CSARQFSGNTIYF; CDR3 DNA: TGCAGCGCCCGACAGTTCTCTGGAAACACCATATATTTT
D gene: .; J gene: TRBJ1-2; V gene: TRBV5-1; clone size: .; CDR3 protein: CASSLGTYGYTF; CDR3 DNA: TGCGCCAGCAGCTTGGGGACCTATGGCTACACCTTC
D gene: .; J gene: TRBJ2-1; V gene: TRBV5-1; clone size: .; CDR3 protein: CASSLGQGNEQFF; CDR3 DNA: TGCGCCAGCAGCTTAGGTCAGGGGAATGAGCAGTTCTTC
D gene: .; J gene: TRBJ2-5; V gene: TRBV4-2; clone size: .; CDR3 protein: CASSPSHQRNQETQYF; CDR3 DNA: TGTGCCAGCAGCCCCTCACACCAGCGGAATCAAGAGACCCAGTACTTC
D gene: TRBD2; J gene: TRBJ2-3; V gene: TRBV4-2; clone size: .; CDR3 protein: CASSQDRSSGGTDTQYF; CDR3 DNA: TGTGCCAGCAGCCAAGATCGGAGTAGCGGGGGCACAGATACGCAGTATTTT
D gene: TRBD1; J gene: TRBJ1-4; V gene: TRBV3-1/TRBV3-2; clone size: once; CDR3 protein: CASSQKDRGANEKLFF; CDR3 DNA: TGTGCCAGCAGCCAAAAAGACAGGGGGGCTAATGAAAAACTGTTTTTT
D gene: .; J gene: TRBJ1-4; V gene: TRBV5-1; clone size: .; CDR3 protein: CASSPSVGIPNEKLFF; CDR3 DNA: TGCGCCAGCAGCCCATCAGTCGGCATACCTAATGAAAAACTGTTTTTT
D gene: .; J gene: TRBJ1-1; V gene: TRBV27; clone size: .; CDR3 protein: CASSLGGNTEAFF; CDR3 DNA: TGTGCCAGCAGTTTAGGGGGGAACACTGAAGCTTTCTTT
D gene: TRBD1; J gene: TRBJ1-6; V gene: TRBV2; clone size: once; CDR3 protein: CASSPRDRGLIAYNSPLHF; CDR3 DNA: TGTGCCAGCAGCCCCCGGGACAGGGGGCTAATCGCCTATAATTCACCCCTCCACTTT
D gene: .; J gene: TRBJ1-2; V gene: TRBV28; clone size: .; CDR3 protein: CASKTDKQLTYGYTF; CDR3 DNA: TGTGCCAGCAAGACGGATAAACAGCTTACCTATGGCTACACCTTC
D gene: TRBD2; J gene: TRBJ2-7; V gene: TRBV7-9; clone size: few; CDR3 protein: CASSSPRLAGTDPTYEQYF; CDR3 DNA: TGTGCCAGCAGCTCCCCCCGACTAGCGGGCACCGACCCCACCTACGAGCAGTACTTC
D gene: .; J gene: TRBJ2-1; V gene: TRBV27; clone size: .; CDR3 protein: CASSFSVNSYNEQFF; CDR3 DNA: TGTGCCAGCAGTTTTAGCGTCAACTCCTACAATGAGCAGTTCTTC
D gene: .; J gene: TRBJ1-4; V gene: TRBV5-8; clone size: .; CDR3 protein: CASSGDIATNEKLFF; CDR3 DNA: TGTGCCAGCAGCGGGGACATCGCAACTAATGAAAAACTGTTTTTT
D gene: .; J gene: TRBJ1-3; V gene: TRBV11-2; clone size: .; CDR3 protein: CASHAQGSGNTIYF; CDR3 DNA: TGTGCCAGCCATGCGCAGGGGTCTGGAAACACCATATATTTT
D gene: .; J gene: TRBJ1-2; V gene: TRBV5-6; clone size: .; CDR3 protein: CASSLVPGNYGYTF; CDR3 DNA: TGTGCCAGCAGCTTGGTTCCTGGTAACTATGGCTACACCTTC
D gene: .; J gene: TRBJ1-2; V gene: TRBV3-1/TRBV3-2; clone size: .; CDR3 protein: CASSQGNQYGYTF; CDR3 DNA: TGTGCCAGCAGCCAGGGGAATCAGTATGGCTACACCTTC
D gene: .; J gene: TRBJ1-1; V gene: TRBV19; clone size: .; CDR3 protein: CASSMPGRKNTEAFF; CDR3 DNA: TGTGCCAGTAGTATGCCGGGACGGAAGAACACTGAAGCTTTCTTT
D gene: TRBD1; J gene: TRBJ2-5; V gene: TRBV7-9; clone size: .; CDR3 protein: CASSRSDRGQETQYF; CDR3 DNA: TGTGCCAGCAGCCGGTCGGACAGGGGACAAGAGACCCAGTACTTC
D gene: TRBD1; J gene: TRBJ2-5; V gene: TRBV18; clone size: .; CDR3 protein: CASSTYTGVQGWETQYF; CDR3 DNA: TGTGCCAGCTCAACCTACACAGGGGTCCAAGGTTGGGAGACCCAGTACTTC
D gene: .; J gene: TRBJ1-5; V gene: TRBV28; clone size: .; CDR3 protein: CASSVTLLSNQPQHF; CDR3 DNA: TGTGCCAGCAGCGTGACGCTGCTTAGCAATCAGCCCCAGCATTTT
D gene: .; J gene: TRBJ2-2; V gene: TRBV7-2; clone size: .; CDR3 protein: CASTGDYTGELFF; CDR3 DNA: TGTGCCAGCACAGGGGACTACACCGGGGAGCTGTTTTTT
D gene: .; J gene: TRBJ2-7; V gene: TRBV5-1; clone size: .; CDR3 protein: CASSFGQFYEQYF; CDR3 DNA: TGCGCCAGCAGCTTTGGACAGTTCTACGAGCAGTACTTC
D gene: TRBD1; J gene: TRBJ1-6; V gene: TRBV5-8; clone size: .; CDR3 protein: CASSLFGTGPSPLHF; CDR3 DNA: TGTGCCAGCAGCTTGTTTGGGACAGGGCCCTCACCCCTCCACTTT
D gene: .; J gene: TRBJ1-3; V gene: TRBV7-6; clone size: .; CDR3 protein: CASSLTVENTIYF; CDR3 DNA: TGTGCCAGCAGCTTGACAGTTGAGAACACCATATATTTT
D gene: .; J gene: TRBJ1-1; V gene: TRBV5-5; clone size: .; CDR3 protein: CASSLVGRGNTEAFF; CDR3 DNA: TGTGCCAGCAGCTTGGTAGGAAGGGGGAACACTGAAGCTTTCTTT
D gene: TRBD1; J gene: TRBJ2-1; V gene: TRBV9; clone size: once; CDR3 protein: CASSVGTGGNEQFF; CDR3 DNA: TGTGCCAGCAGCGTGGGGACAGGGGGGAATGAGCAGTTCTTC
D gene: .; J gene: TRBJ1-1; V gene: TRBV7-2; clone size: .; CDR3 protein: CASSFWGLDTEAFF; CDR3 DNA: TGTGCCAGCAGCTTCTGGGGGTTGGACACTGAAGCTTTCTTT
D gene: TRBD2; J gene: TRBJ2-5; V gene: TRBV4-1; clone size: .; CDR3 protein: CASSQELAEETQYF; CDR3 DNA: TGCGCCAGCAGCCAAGAACTAGCGGAAGAGACCCAGTACTTC
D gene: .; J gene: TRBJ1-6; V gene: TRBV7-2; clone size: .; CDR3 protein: CASSATGTYNSPLHF; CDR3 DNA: TGTGCCAGCAGCGCGACCGGGACCTATAATTCACCCCTCCACTTT
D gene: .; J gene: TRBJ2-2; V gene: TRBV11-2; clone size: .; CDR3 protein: CASSLVPRGELFF; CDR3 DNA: TGTGCCAGCAGCTTAGTCCCCCGCGGGGAGCTGTTTTTT
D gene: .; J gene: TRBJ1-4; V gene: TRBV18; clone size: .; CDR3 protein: CASSPEVLNNEKLFF; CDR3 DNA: TGTGCCAGCTCACCAGAAGTCTTGAACAATGAAAAACTGTTTTTT
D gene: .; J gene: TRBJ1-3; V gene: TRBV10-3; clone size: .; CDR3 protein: CAISEIGQVSGNTIYF; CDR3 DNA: TGTGCCATCAGTGAAATCGGGCAGGTCTCTGGAAACACCATATATTTT
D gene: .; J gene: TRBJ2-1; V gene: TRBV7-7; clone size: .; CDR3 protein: CASSLDPSAYNEQFF; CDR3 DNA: TGTGCTAGCAGCTTAGACCCCTCCGCCTACAATGAGCAGTTCTTC
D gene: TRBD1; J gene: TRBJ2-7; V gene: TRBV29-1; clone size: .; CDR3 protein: CSGGQGAYEQYF; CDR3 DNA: TGCAGCGGGGGACAGGGGGCTTACGAGCAGTACTTC
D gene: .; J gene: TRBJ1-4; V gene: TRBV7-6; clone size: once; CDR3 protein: CASSPTGFVNEKLFF; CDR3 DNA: TGTGCCAGCAGCCCAACAGGTTTCGTTAATGAAAAACTGTTTTTT
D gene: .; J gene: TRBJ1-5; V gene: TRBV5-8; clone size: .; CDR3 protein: CASSLARQGIQPQHF; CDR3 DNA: TGTGCCAGCAGCTTGGCTCGCCAGGGCATCCAGCCCCAGCATTTT
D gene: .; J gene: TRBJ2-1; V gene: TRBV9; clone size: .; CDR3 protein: CASSVAEGDLYNEQFF; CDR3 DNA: TGTGCCAGCAGCGTAGCGGAAGGGGACCTCTACAATGAGCAGTTCTTC
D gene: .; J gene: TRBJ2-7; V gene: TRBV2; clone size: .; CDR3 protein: CASYDGAGLWNEQYF; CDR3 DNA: TGTGCCAGCTATGACGGAGCAGGGCTTTGGAACGAGCAGTACTTC
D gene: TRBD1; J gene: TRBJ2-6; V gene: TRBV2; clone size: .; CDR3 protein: CARRQGASGANVLTF; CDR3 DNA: TGTGCCAGACGACAGGGGGCGTCTGGGGCCAACGTCCTGACTTTC
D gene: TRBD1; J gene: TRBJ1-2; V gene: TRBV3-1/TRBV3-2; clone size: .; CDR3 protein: CASSQRDSTRGGYTF; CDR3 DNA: TGTGCCAGCAGCCAACGGGACAGTACCCGGGGTGGCTACACCTTC
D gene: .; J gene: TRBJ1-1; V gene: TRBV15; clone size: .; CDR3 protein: CATSRDDTAKAFF; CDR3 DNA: TGTGCCACCAGCAGAGACGACACAGCTAAAGCTTTCTTT
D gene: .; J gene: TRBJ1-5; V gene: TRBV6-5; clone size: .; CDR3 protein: CASSVYSNQPQHF; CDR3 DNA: TGTGCCAGCAGCGTATATAGCAATCAGCCCCAGCATTTT
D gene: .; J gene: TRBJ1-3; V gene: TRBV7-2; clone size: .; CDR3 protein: CASSLSARTSGNTIYF; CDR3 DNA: TGTGCCAGCAGCTTATCGGCCCGGACCTCTGGAAACACCATATATTTT
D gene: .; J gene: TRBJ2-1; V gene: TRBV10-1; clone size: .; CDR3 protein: CANSRPPRFNEQFF; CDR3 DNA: TGCGCCAATAGTCGCCCACCAAGGTTCAATGAGCAGTTCTTC